This TCR beta chain was obtained from a study of metastatic and nonmetastatic thyroid tumors (dated by TCRdb to the early 2020s). A note on the overall study: The researchers compared repertoires between peripheral blood samples and tumor or nodule tissue samples from patients with malignant or benign thyroid disease.

Library preparation employed PCR. Sequencing instrument: Illumina HiSeq 4000. The TCR beta-chain CDR3 region of each patient was profiled by high-throughput sequencing. For the original study's pipeline: The researchers built a classifier to tell apart papillary thyroid cancer patients with distant metastasis, based on CDR3 differences among clinicopathological groups. Repertoire diversity was assessed with the Shannon index, and tumor-blood repertoire similarity with the Morisita-Horn index. The public reads were reanalyzed by TCRdb: fastp trimming at Q25, MiXCR alignment, in-frame beta chains only. What appears here as the V and J calls and clone size reflects TCRdb's work, not the paper's. A total of about 15,000 clones appear in this sample, 25% to 30% of them only once. The ten biggest clones cover roughly half of the sample. General findings and caveats noted by the study authors: In both blood and tumor samples, malignant tumors were reported to have significantly higher TCR beta diversity than benign nodules.

Before undergoing thyroid surgery, none of the patients had been given any kind of treatment. The study retrospectively analysed patient clinical samples collected from the early 2010s to the late 2010s using T-cell receptor beta sequencing. Ten or more counts support this clone. The antigen it recognizes is unknown. No much larger clone exists at a distance of one base, and base qualities are not known. The TCR was taken from a male donor with papillary thyroid cancer or a benign thyroid nodule (not recorded which). Some clones in this sample may be carry-over from other donors' samples. The source material was tumor tissue.

The CDR3: CASSLGPDRAMYF. In nucleotides, the sequence is TGTGCCAGCAGCTTAGGGCCGGACAGGGCGATGTATTTT. This chain joins TRBV7-2 to TRBJ2-3, with TRBD1 identical over 8 junction bases. The CDR3 measures 13 amino acids from cysteine to phenylalanine. The CDR3 DNA has 39 bases and is translated from base 1. In the germline V gene, CDR1 corresponds to SGHTA and CDR2 to FQGNSA. Trimming removed 1 base from V and 14 bases from J; the gene matches leave 8 bases unexplained.